This T cell receptor (beta chain) was profiled in a study of beta chain features in type 1 diabetes. Points from the study as a whole: For Type 1 diabetes patients, all four CD4+ subsets carried TCRB CDR3s that were moderately but significantly shorter. Lower insertion and higher deletion counts appeared at VDJ junctions in type 1 diabetes patients.

This clone has only a few counts. No antigen is known for it. The CDR3 is 15 amino acids. J gave up 7 bases and V 5 bases, and 7 bases lay outside the gene matches. CDR1 is SNHLY and CDR2 is FYNNEI in the germline V gene. The investigators reverse transcribed all of the isolated RNA, so they sequenced expressed TCRB transcripts. Produced via immunoSEQ multiplex PCR; TCRdb's table is partial and in-frame only. Of approximately 250,000 clones listed, approximately 11% are singletons. The sequencing sample was made of naive CD4+ T cells from blood. This TCR was recovered from a man younger than 40 with type 1 diabetes. This sequence joins TRBV2 and TRBJ2-1, with 11 bases identical to TRBD1. CDR3 region: CASSIRTGGFNEQFF. In DNA form, the CDR3 reads TGTGCCAGCAGTATCCGGACAGGGGGCTTTAATGAGCAGTTCTTC.